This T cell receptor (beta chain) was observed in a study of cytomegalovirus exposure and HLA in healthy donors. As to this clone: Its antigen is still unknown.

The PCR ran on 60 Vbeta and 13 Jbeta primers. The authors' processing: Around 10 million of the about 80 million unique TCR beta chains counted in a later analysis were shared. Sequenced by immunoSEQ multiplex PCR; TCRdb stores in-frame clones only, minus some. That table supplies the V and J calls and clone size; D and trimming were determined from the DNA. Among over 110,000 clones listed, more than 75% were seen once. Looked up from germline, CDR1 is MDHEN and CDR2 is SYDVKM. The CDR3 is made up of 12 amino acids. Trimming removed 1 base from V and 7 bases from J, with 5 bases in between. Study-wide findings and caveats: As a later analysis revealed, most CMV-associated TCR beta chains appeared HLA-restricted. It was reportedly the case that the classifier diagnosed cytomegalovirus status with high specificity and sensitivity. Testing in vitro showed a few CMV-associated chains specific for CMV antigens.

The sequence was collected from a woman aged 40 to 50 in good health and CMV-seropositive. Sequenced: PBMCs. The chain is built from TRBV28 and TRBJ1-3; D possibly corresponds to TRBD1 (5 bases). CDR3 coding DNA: TGTGCCAGCAGTTTATCAGGGAACACCATATATTTT. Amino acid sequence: CASSLSGNTIYF.